The 14 T cell receptor beta chains presented below share a single source sample, sequenced in a study of technical replicates of blood from several donors. Clones were read by immunoSEQ multiplex PCR, and TCRdb kept only the in-frame ones, dropping some. The sample yields roughly 50,000 clones, 90% to 95% seen once. The material sequenced was PBMCs. The receptors stem from a human donor in good health. Some clones in this sample may be carry-over from other donors' samples.

This sequence joins TRBV4-2 and TRBJ2-1, with D possibly TRBD2 on 6 matching bases. Germline V gene data show CDR1 as LGHNA and CDR2 as YNFKEQ. This CDR3 contains 17 residues. The V and J ends lost 1 base and 1 base respectively, with 14 bases between them. CDR3 region: CASSQGPGGVSYNEQFF. The CDR3 bases are TGTGCCAGCAGCCAAGGGCCCGGAGGGGTGTCCTACAATGAGCAGTTCTTC.

The chain joins TRBV19 to TRBJ2-1; 8 bases are a match to TRBD2. Germline V CDR1 and CDR2: LNHDA, SQIVND (reference sequence). The V segment lost 3 bases and the J segment 5 bases; nucleotides outside the gene matches: 12. This CDR3 has 17 residues. The chain's CDR3 is CASSMWGPTAGDNEQFF. CDR3 coding DNA: TGTGCCAGTAGTATGTGGGGGCCTACAGCGGGGGACAATGAGCAGTTCTTC. The full variable domain, completed using reference TRBV19 and TRBJ2-1, is DGGITQSPKYLFRKEGQNVTLSCEQNLNHDAMYWYRQDPGQGLRLIYYSQIVNDFQKGDIAEGYSVSREKKESFPLTVTSAQKNPTAFYLCASSMWGPTAGDNEQFFGPGTRLTVL.

This chain uses TRBV5-4 with TRBJ2-7; 7 bases are shared with TRBD1. The CDR3 is 14 amino acids. CDR1 SGHNT and CDR2 YYREEE come from the germline V gene (reference sequence). Unmatched junction bases numbered 8, after V lost 4 bases and J lost 4 bases. Written as DNA, the CDR3 is TGTGCCAGCAGCCCGGGACAGAATTCTTACGAGCAGTACTTC. This gives the protein CASSPGQNSYEQYF.

The rearrangement links TRBV5-6 to TRBJ2-7; weak D call: TRBD2 (6 bases). Germline-derived CDR1 and CDR2 are SGHDT and YYEEEE. V lost 3 bases and J lost 4, with 8 bases in between. The CDR3 spans 12 residues. CDR3 nucleotide sequence: TGTGCCAGCAGCTCGCGGGGTTACGAGCAGTACTTC. It encodes CASSSRGYEQYF.

The CDR3 region has the DNA TGTGCCAGCAGCTATACAGGACTGAACACTGAAGCTTTCTTT. It encodes CASSYTGLNTEAFF. The chain joins TRBV7-9 to TRBJ1-1, with TRBD1 as a possible D gene (5 bases). In germline, CDR1 is SEHNR, CDR2 FQNEAQ (reference sequence). V lost 4 bases and J lost 0, with 9 bases in between. CDR3 length equals 14 residues.

The gene calls are TRBV5-1 and TRBJ2-1; 9 nucleotides line up with TRBD1. The CDR3 is made up of 13 amino acids. J was trimmed by 8 bases and V by 4 bases; bases with no gene match: 4. CDR1 is SGHRS and CDR2 is YFSETQ in the germline V gene. The CDR3 nucleotides read TGCGCCAGCAGCGGACAGGGGCGAGATGAGCAGTTCTTC. Translation gives CASSGQGRDEQFF.

V and J are TRBV11-3 and TRBJ2-3; D remains unclear. The CDR3 runs to 11 residues. The germline V and J ends were trimmed by 5 bases and 5 bases, with 5 bases remaining between them. Looked up from germline, CDR1 is SGHNT and CDR2 is YENEEA. CDR3 DNA sequence: TGTGCCAGCAGCCTCGGAGATACGCAGTATTTT. Translating it yields CASSLGDTQYF.

The chain carries TRBV5-1 and TRBJ2-3; TRBD2 agrees at 9 bases. From germline, CDR1 is SGHRS and CDR2 YFSETQ. The CDR3 runs to 17 residues. V lost 0 bases, J lost 1 base, and 6 bases stayed unmatched. DNA for the CDR3: TGCGCCAGCAGCTTGGCCTGGGGACTAGCCGGCACAGATACGCAGTATTTT. It is translated as CASSLAWGLAGTDTQYF.

This clone was picked up one time. The CDR3 DNA follows: TGTGCCTGGAGTGTAGGGACTAGCGGGTTTAATGAGCAGTTCTTC. Protein product: CAWSVGTSGFNEQFF. The chain couples TRBV30 to TRBJ2-1; the match to TRBD2 covers 12 bases. CDR1 is GTSNPN and CDR2 is SVGIG in the germline V gene (reference sequence). Germline trimming cut 0 bases from V and 7 bases from J; bases unmatched to any gene: 4. The CDR3 has 15 residues. Using reference TRBV30 and TRBJ2-1 for the parts outside the CDR3, the full variable domain is SQTIHQWPATLVQPVGSPLSLECTVEGTSNPNLYWYRQAAGRGLQLLFYSVGIGQISSEVPQNLSASRPQDRQFILSSKKLLLSDSGFYLCAWSVGTSGFNEQFFGPGTRLTVL.

The chain recombines TRBV9 with TRBJ1-2; 7 bases map to TRBD1. Germline V gene data show CDR1 as SGDLS and CDR2 as YYNGEE. The CDR3 length is 14 residues. V trimming: 1 base; J trimming: 3 bases; junction bases outside the gene matches: 3. CDR3 sequence: CASSVQTGDYGYTF. The DNA for the CDR3 is TGTGCCAGCAGCGTACAAACAGGGGACTATGGCTACACCTTC.

This chain links TRBV2 with TRBJ1-6; the match to TRBD1 covers 8 bases. Germline-derived CDR1 and CDR2 are SNHLY and FYNNEI. J was trimmed by 8 bases and V by 2 bases; bases with no gene match: 5. CDR3 size: 15 residues. CDR3 sequence reads: CASSEKAGGDSPLHF. CDR3 nucleotide sequence: TGTGCCAGCAGTGAAAAGGCAGGGGGCGATTCACCCCTCCACTTT.

The genes are TRBV4-3 and TRBJ2-3; D may be TRBD2 (6 bases). The CDR3 covers 14 residues. Germline values: CDR1 LGHNA, CDR2 YSLEER. Trimming shortened V by 1 base and J by 5 bases, and 10 bases separated the two germline ends. The CDR3 coding sequence is TGCGCCAGCAGCCAAGCTCTAGCGAAAGATACGCAGTATTTT. Translation: CASSQALAKDTQYF.

The V call is TRBV5-6, the J call TRBJ1-2; D perhaps matches TRBD1 (5 bases). CDR3 size: 16 residues. Trimming stripped 4 bases from V and 1 base from J, with 17 bases between. In germline, CDR1 is SGHDT, CDR2 YYEEEE. CDR3 sequence: CASSPQYTGLNYGYTF. CDR3 bases: TGTGCCAGCAGCCCACAGTACACAGGCCTTAACTATGGCTACACCTTC.

V gene TRBV29-1 combines with J gene TRBJ2-7; D perhaps matches TRBD2 (5 bases). In germline, CDR1 is SQVTM, CDR2 ANQGSEA. Trimming removed 2 bases at V and 7 bases at J, with 18 bases between. The CDR3 runs to 14 residues. The CDR3 loop reads CSVESTDPWREQYF. The CDR3 coding sequence is TGCAGCGTTGAATCGACGGACCCATGGAGGGAGCAGTACTTC.